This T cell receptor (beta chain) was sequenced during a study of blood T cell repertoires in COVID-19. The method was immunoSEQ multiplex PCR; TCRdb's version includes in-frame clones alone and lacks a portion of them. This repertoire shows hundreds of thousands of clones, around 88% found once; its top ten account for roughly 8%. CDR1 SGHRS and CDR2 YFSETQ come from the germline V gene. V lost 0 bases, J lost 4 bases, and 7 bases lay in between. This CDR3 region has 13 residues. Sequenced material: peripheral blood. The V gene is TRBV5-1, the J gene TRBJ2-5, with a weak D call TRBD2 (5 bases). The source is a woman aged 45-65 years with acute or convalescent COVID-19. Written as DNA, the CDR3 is TGCGCCAGCAGCTTGGCGGGGTTAGAGACCCAGTACTTC. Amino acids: CASSLAGLETQYF. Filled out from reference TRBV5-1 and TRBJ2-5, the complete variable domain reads KAGVTQTPRYLIKTRGQQVTLSCSPISGHRSVSWYQQTPGQGLQFLFEYFSETQRNKGNFPGRFSGRQFSNSRSEMNVSTLELGDSALYLCASSLAGLETQYFGPGTRLLVL.